These T cell receptor beta chains were read from a single sample in a study of technical replicates of blood from a few donors. TCRdb's copy holds only in-frame clones and misses some; the assay was immunoSEQ multiplex PCR. The sample has about 64,000 clones; 80% to 90% are singletons. The sequenced sample was PBMCs. These receptor sequences come from a human donor in good health. Some clones in this sample may be carry-over from other donors' samples. CDR3s include the opening cysteine and the closing phenylalanine or tryptophan. A D gene is named only where the DNA matches it firmly. Clone sizes are given selectively: once, few, many, or a class where the clone is expanded.

V gene: TRBV7-2; J gene: TRBJ1-3; clone size: NA; D gene: NA; CDR3 protein: CASSTRPGQDTIYF; CDR3 DNA: TGTGCCAGCAGCACACGTCCAGGGCAAGACACCATATATTTT
V gene: TRBV4-2; J gene: TRBJ1-3; clone size: NA; D gene: NA; CDR3 protein: CASSRGGRTSGNTIYF; CDR3 DNA: TGTGCCAGCAGCCGGGGAGGGCGCACCTCTGGAAACACCATATATTTT
V gene: TRBV2; J gene: TRBJ1-5; clone size: NA; D gene: NA; CDR3 protein: CASNLDSAHQPQHF; CDR3 DNA: TGTGCCAGCAACCTAGACAGTGCCCATCAGCCCCAGCATTTT
V gene: TRBV7-9; J gene: TRBJ1-2; clone size: NA; D gene: TRBD1; CDR3 protein: CASSRTGLGGYTF; CDR3 DNA: TGTGCCAGCAGCAGGACAGGGCTTGGCGGCTACACCTTC
V gene: TRBV9; J gene: TRBJ2-7; clone size: NA; D gene: NA; CDR3 protein: CASSVATDTYEQYF; CDR3 DNA: TGTGCCAGCAGCGTAGCGACAGATACCTACGAGCAGTACTTC
V gene: TRBV27; J gene: TRBJ1-6; clone size: NA; D gene: TRBD1; CDR3 protein: CASRRTGGGSPLHF; CDR3 DNA: TGTGCCAGCAGACGGACAGGGGGTGGTTCACCCCTCCACTTT
V gene: TRBV19; J gene: TRBJ2-7; clone size: NA; D gene: NA; CDR3 protein: CASSIGQFYEQYF; CDR3 DNA: TGTGCCAGTAGTATCGGACAGTTCTACGAGCAGTACTTC
V gene: TRBV5-1; J gene: TRBJ2-3; clone size: NA; D gene: NA; CDR3 protein: CASSNYRIGTDTQYF; CDR3 DNA: TGCGCCAGCAGTAACTACCGAATCGGCACAGATACGCAGTATTTT
V gene: TRBV7-8; J gene: TRBJ1-1; clone size: NA; D gene: TRBD1; CDR3 protein: CASSTPTGGAFF; CDR3 DNA: TGTGCCAGCAGTACACCGACAGGGGGAGCTTTCTTT
V gene: TRBV2; J gene: TRBJ2-3; clone size: NA; D gene: TRBD2; CDR3 protein: CASSAPVAGGPVADTQYF; CDR3 DNA: TGTGCCAGCAGTGCCCCCGTCGCGGGGGGGCCGGTGGCAGATACGCAGTATTTT
V gene: TRBV30; J gene: TRBJ1-1; clone size: few; D gene: NA; CDR3 protein: CAWSVGVSAEAFF; CDR3 DNA: TGTGCCTGGAGTGTCGGGGTTAGCGCTGAAGCTTTCTTT
V gene: TRBV18; J gene: TRBJ2-2; clone size: NA; D gene: TRBD2; CDR3 protein: CASPTGTSGTGELFF; CDR3 DNA: TGTGCCAGTCCAACCGGGACTAGCGGGACCGGGGAGCTGTTTTTT
V gene: TRBV11-3; J gene: TRBJ1-4; clone size: NA; D gene: NA; CDR3 protein: CASSLTGRANEKLFF; CDR3 DNA: TGTGCCAGCAGCTTAACAGGGCGAGCCAATGAAAAACTGTTTTTT
V gene: TRBV11-1; J gene: TRBJ2-5; clone size: NA; D gene: NA; CDR3 protein: CASSPSAAYQETQYF; CDR3 DNA: TGTGCCAGCAGCCCATCTGCTGCGTACCAAGAGACCCAGTACTTC
V gene: TRBV29-1; J gene: TRBJ1-6; clone size: NA; D gene: NA; CDR3 protein: CSVGKDQGPYNSPLHF; CDR3 DNA: TGCAGCGTTGGGAAGGACCAGGGGCCCTATAATTCACCCCTCCACTTT
V gene: TRBV7-3; J gene: TRBJ2-3; clone size: few; D gene: TRBD2; CDR3 protein: CASSFGARGATTQYF; CDR3 DNA: TGTGCCAGCAGCTTCGGGGCGCGGGGGGCAACGACGCAGTATTTT
V gene: TRBV29-1; J gene: TRBJ1-3; clone size: once; D gene: TRBD1; CDR3 protein: CSAETGGDGNTIYF; CDR3 DNA: TGCAGCGCCGAAACAGGGGGCGATGGAAACACCATATATTTT
V gene: TRBV10-3; J gene: TRBJ2-2; clone size: NA; D gene: TRBD2; CDR3 protein: CAISGLAANTGELFF; CDR3 DNA: TGTGCCATCAGTGGACTAGCGGCCAACACCGGGGAGCTGTTTTTT
V gene: TRBV5-1; J gene: TRBJ1-6; clone size: NA; D gene: NA; CDR3 protein: CASKLRTDYNSPLHF; CDR3 DNA: TGCGCCAGCAAGCTACGGACAGACTATAATTCACCCCTCCACTTT
V gene: TRBV5-6; J gene: TRBJ2-1; clone size: NA; D gene: TRBD1; CDR3 protein: CASLGQGSYNEQFF; CDR3 DNA: TGTGCCAGCTTGGGACAGGGGTCCTACAATGAGCAGTTCTTC
V gene: TRBV9; J gene: TRBJ2-7; clone size: NA; D gene: NA; CDR3 protein: CASSVDFIEQYF; CDR3 DNA: TGTGCCAGCAGCGTAGACTTCATCGAGCAGTACTTC
V gene: TRBV4-3; J gene: TRBJ2-7; clone size: NA; D gene: NA; CDR3 protein: CASSQDRAGGGNEQYF; CDR3 DNA: TGCGCCAGCAGCCAAGATAGGGCTGGGGGAGGCAACGAGCAGTACTTC
V gene: TRBV4-3; J gene: TRBJ2-7; clone size: NA; D gene: TRBD2; CDR3 protein: CASSQVVGGPPYEQYF; CDR3 DNA: TGCGCCAGCAGCCAAGTTGTGGGAGGGCCCCCCTACGAGCAGTACTTC
V gene: TRBV4-2; J gene: TRBJ2-6; clone size: few; D gene: TRBD1; CDR3 protein: CASSQAGQGLSGANVLTF; CDR3 DNA: TGTGCCAGCAGCCAAGCGGGACAGGGGCTCTCTGGGGCCAACGTCCTGACTTTC
V gene: TRBV5-6; J gene: TRBJ2-3; clone size: NA; D gene: NA; CDR3 protein: CASSYDRMTTDTQYF; CDR3 DNA: TGTGCCAGCAGCTATGACAGGATGACCACAGATACGCAGTATTTT